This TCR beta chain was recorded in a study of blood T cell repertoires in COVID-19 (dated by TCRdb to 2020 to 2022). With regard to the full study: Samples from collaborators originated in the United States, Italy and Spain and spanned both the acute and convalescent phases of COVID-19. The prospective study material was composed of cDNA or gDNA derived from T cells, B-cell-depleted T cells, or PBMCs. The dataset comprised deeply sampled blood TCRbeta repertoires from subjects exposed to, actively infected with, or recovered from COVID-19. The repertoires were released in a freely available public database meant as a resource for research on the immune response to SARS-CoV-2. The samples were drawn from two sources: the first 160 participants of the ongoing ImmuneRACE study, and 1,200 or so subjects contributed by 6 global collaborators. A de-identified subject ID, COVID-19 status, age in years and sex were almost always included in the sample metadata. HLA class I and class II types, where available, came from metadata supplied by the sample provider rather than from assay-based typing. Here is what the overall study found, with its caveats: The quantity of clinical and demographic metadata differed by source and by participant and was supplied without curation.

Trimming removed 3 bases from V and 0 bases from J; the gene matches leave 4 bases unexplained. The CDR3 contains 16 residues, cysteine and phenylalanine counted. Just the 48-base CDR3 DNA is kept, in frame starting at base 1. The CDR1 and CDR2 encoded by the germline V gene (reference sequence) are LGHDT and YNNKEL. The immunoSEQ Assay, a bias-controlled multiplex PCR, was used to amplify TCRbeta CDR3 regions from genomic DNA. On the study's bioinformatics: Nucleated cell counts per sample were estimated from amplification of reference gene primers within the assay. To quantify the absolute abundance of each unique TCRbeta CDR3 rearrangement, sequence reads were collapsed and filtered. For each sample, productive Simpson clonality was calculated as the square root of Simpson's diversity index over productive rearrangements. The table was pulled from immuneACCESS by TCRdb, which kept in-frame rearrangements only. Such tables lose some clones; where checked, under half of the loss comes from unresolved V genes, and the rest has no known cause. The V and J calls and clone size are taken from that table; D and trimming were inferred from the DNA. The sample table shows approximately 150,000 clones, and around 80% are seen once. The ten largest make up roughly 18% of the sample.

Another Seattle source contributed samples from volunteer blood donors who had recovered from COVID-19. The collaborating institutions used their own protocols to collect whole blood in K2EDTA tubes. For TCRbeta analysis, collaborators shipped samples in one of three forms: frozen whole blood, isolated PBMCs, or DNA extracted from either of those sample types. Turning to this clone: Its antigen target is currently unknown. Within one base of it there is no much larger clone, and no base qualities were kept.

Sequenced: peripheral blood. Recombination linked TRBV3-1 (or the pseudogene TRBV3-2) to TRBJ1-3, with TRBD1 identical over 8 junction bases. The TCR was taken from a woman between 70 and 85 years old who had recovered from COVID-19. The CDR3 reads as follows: CASSHAGQASGNTIYF. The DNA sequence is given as TGTGCCAGCAGCCATGCGGGACAGGCCTCTGGAAACACCATATATTTT.